Included here is one T cell receptor (beta chain) sequence, with context. Which antigen it targets is not known. Per-base quality was not reported, and no clone a single base away is much larger than it. The source of the sample is a study of identical twins (dated by TCRdb to 2015 to 2016). Some background on the complete study: TCR alpha and beta repertoires from monozygotic twins, unrelated adults of various ages and cord blood were deep-sequenced to test whether fetal clonotypes persist. Replicate twin experiments were performed at different times using different library preparation protocols to rule out contamination.

The library was made by 5' RACE. Sequencing used an Illumina HiSeq 2000. Template switching introduced a universal primer binding site; the final cDNA contained a unique molecular identifier, enabling accurate counting of TCR cDNA molecules. Specific primers in the conserved constant-segment region were used to synthesize first-strand cDNA for TCR alpha and beta chains. To control for contamination, every cDNA library carried two barcodes: a SMART-Mk sample barcode plus Illumina barcodes. TruSeq adapter sequences, together with Illumina sample barcodes, were added in two successive PCR steps. The TCR alpha and beta cDNA libraries were sequenced on the Illumina HiSeq platform using custom primers. The source study handled its data this way. Raw reads were processed with MiGEC to extract unique molecular identifiers, and MiXCR was used to determine CDR3 positions. For each individual, recombination models were inferred using an EM algorithm with the repgenHMM and IGoR tools. The analysis of shared clonotypes was done with the tcR package in R, with sharing normalized by the product of cloneset sizes. To study raw recombination without the effects of thymic and clonal selection, out-of-frame nonproductive sequences were analyzed. In TCRdb, the public reads were trimmed at Q25 with fastp and aligned with MiXCR, with productive beta chains retained. Rows with a matching CDR3 protein are joined into one entry that keeps the most common DNA and genes. These V and J calls are TCRdb output, not the study's own analysis. In this sample the table shows 1.5 million or so distinct CDR3 sequences, roughly a third of which occur a single time. The ten top clones hold less than 0.35% of the sample.

The study at large found these results: Because the same donors could not be followed over many years, the conclusions relied on cross-sectional statistical analysis. Abundant cord blood beta clonotypes carried fewer insertions; young adult naive repertoires showed a weaker similar trend, while memory repertoires showed none. The excess sharing between twins in beta out-of-frame sequences was weaker because fewer shared sequences reduced the signal-to-noise ratio. Compared with coincidental sharing between unrelated individuals, out-of-frame TCR alpha sequences shared between twins showed an excess of sequences with low generation probability. Invariant T cells such as MAIT and iNKT could partly confound zero-insertion analyses, although diverse VJ usage argued against such confounding for most clonotypes. In monozygotic twins, out-of-frame TCR alpha sharing was systematically underestimated by recombination models, although the models agreed with sharing between unrelated individuals.

From the cysteine through the phenylalanine, the CDR3 covers 17 amino acids. The CDR3 DNA has 51 bases and is translated from base 1. V lost 0 bases and J lost 7 bases; the stretch between them is 19 bases long. Sequences SGHRS (CDR1) and YFSETQ (CDR2) are obtained from the germline V gene. Every donor was a healthy Caucasian. This TCR was sampled from a newborn girl in good health. The V gene is TRBV5-1 and the J gene is TRBJ1-4, with no D gene named confidently. Input material: cord blood. In nucleotide form, the sequence is TGCGCCAGCAGCTTGGGCGAAGCTACCCTCTGGGGTGAAAAACTGTTTTTT. This is translated as CASSLGEATLWGEKLFF.